The entry below gives a single T cell receptor beta chain sequence along with its context. Exclusion of a patient resulted from uncontrolled infection, other autoimmune disease, pregnancy or lactation. Clinical symptoms, serum thyroxine and TRAb, thyroid ultrasound and orbital computed tomography were used for the diagnoses. This sample was included in a study of T cells in Graves' hyperthyroidism and ophthalmopathy. V shed 6 bases, J shed 4 bases, and the junction held 7 bases outside the gene matches. The CDR3 length is 14 residues. Germline V CDR1 and CDR2: PRHDT, FYEKMQ (reference sequence). The CDR3 regions of TCR beta were amplified from RNA transcripts. Carried out on the TCR CDR3, a first-round RT-PCR used the HTBI primer set. From the multiplex PCR reads, TCRdb called clonotypes with MiXCR, one entry per CDR3 protein. The sample records roughly 500,000 distinct CDR3 sequences, 40% to 50% being singletons.

Sequencing input: peripheral blood or thyroid tissue (not recorded which). The source is an adult woman with Graves' disease, either hyperthyroidism or ophthalmopathy (not recorded which). The chain couples TRBV13 to TRBJ2-7; 9 nucleotides line up with TRBD1. The CDR3 DNA reads TGTGCCAGCAGTTCCCGACAGGGGGATTACGAGCAGTACTTC. Amino acid sequence: CASSSRQGDYEQYF.